This T cell receptor (beta chain) derives from a study of cytomegalovirus exposure and HLA in healthy donors. Regarding the study as a whole: Earlier analysis yielded a pattern in which most TCR beta V segments were productive about 90% or about 30% of the time. Researchers counted 164 TCR beta chains as cytomegalovirus-associated. At a 0.05 false discovery rate, a later analysis found 16,951 TCR beta sequences to be associated with HLA alleles.

Note on this clone: What it binds is unknown.

Trimming shortened V by 5 bases and J by 0 bases, and 15 bases separated the two germline ends. CDR1 SGHAT and CDR2 FQNNGV come from the germline V gene. CDR3 length equals 16 residues. Likely unrecorded immune exposures existed in these nominally healthy donors. The PCR used 60 Vbeta and 13 Jbeta primers. Produced via immunoSEQ multiplex PCR; TCRdb's table is partial and in-frame only. The sample holds over 150,000 clones, 77% seen once. The sequenced material came from PBMCs. The J gene is TRBJ2-3, the V gene TRBV11-2; D gene unclear. The sequence derives from a woman aged 55-69 years in good health and CMV-seropositive. The DNA for the CDR3 is TGTGCCAGCAGCCCCTTTGCAGGCGTTAGCACAGATACGCAGTATTTT. Amino acids: CASSPFAGVSTDTQYF.